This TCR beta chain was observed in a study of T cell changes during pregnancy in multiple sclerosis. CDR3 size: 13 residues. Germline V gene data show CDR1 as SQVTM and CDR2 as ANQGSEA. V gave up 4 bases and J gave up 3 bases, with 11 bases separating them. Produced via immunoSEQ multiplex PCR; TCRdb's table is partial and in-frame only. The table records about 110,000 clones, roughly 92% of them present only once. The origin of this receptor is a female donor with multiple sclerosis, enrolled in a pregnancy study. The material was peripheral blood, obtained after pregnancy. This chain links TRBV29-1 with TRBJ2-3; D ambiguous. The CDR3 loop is CSVVGRVTDTQYF. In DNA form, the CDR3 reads TGCAGCGTTGTGGGCAGAGTAACAGATACGCAGTATTTT.